The sequence of this T cell receptor beta chain was determined in a study of T-cell memory formation after mild COVID-19. V lost 4 bases, J lost 0 bases, and 9 bases lay in between. The CDR3 length is 14 residues. Germline V lookup: CDR1 MNHNS, CDR2 SASEGT. TCRdb re-called the 5' RACE reads through MiXCR, storing one row per CDR3 protein. The data show a few hundred thousand distinct CDR3 sequences, with 25% to 30% seen just once and about 13% held by the top ten. This clonotype has a handful of counts. Sample: PBMCs or a T cell subset sorted from them (not recorded which). J is TRBJ1-1 and V is TRBV6-1; D unclear. The source is an adult woman who had mild COVID-19 (a few samples of this study predate the infection). Cell type and time point are not known. The CDR3 loop is CASSVQALNTEAFF. In DNA form, the CDR3 reads TGTGCCAGCAGTGTCCAGGCTCTGAACACTGAAGCTTTCTTT.